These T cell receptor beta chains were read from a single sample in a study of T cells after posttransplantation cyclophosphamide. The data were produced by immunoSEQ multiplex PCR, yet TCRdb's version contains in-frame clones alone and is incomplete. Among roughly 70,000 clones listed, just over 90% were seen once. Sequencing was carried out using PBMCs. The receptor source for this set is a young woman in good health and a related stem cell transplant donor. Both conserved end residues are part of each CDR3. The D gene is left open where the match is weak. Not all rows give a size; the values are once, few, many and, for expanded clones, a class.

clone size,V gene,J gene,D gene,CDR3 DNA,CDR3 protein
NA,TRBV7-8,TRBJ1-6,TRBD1,TGTGCCAGCAGCTTGAGTCGAACAGGGGTAACCCAAGGAGCCAATTCACCCCTCCACTTT,CASSLSRTGVTQGANSPLHF
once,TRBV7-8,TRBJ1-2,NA,TGTGCCAGCAGCTTAGGAGCAGGTTTAGTCTATGGCTACACCTTC,CASSLGAGLVYGYTF
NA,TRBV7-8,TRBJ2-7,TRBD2,TGTGCCAGCAGCTTAGCGCGGACTAGCGGGGGCTACGAGCAGTACTTC,CASSLARTSGGYEQYF
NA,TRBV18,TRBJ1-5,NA,TGTGCCAGCTCACAACCGCCAGGGCAGGGTCAGCCCCAGCATTTT,CASSQPPGQGQPQHF
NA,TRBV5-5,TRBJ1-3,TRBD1,TGTGCCAGCAGCCCCCCAGGGGGGAGGTCTGGAAACACCATATATTTT,CASSPPGGRSGNTIYF
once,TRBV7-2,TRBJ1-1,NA,TGTGCCAGCAGCTTAGGACTTACTTCAGGGGCTTTCTTT,CASSLGLTSGAFF
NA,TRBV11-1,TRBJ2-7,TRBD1,TGTGCCAGCAGCGGAGACAGGGGCTACGAGCAGTACTTC,CASSGDRGYEQYF
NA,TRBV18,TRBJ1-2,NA,TGTGCCAGCTCACCACCGGGGGGTTTGGACGGCTACACCTTC,CASSPPGGLDGYTF
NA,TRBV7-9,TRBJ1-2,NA,TGTGCCAGCCAACCTTCGACGGTTAACTATGGCTACACCTTC,CASQPSTVNYGYTF
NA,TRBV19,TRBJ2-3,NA,TGTGCCAGTAGTATTTGGCGGGACCGCACAGATACGCAGTATTTT,CASSIWRDRTDTQYF
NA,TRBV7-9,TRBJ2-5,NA,TGTGCCAGCAGCTCCGAGGTGTACCAAGAGACCCAGTACTTC,CASSSEVYQETQYF
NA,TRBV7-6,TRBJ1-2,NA,TGTGCCAGCAGCTTAGGGCAACTCTATGGCTACACCTTC,CASSLGQLYGYTF
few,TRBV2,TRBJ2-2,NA,TGTGCCAGCAGGGAGGGCCTGAACACCGGGGAGCTGTTTTTT,CASREGLNTGELFF
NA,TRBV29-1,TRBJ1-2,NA,TGCAGCGTTCAAGTTGGGCTACAGCTCGGTGGCTACACCTTC,CSVQVGLQLGGYTF
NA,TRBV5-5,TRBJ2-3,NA,TGTGCCAGCAGTTTCGATCGGACAGATACGCAGTATTTT,CASSFDRTDTQYF
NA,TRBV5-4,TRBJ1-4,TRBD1,TGTGCCAGCAGCGGACAGGGCGAGGGTGAAAAACTGTTTTTT,CASSGQGEGEKLFF
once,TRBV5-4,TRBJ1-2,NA,TGTGCCAGCAGGTGGCAGGACTATGGCTACACCTTC,CASRWQDYGYTF
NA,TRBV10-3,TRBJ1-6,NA,TGTGCCATCAGTGAGCACAGTTCACCCCCCCACTTT,CAISEHSSPPHF
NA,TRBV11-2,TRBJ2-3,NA,TGTGCCAGCAGCTTACTTGCGGGCAGGGCCCCAGATACGCAGTATTTT,CASSLLAGRAPDTQYF
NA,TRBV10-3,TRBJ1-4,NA,TGTGCCATCAGTGAGGCAGGGGCAACTAATGAAAAACTGTTTTTT,CAISEAGATNEKLFF
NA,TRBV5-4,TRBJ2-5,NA,TGTGCCAGCAGCTTGCCCCAAGAGACCCAGTACTTC,CASSLPQETQYF
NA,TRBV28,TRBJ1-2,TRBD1,TGTGCCAGCAGGGATCACAGGGGGCGAGCAGTCGGCGTCTCTAACTATGGCTACACCTTC,CASRDHRGRAVGVSNYGYTF
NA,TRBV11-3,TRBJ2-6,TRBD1,TGTGCCAGCAGCTTGGGGACAGGATCCTCTGGGGCCAACGTCCTGACTTTC,CASSLGTGSSGANVLTF
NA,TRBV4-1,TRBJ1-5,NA,TGCGCCAGCAGCCAAGATAGCAATCAGCCCCAGCATTTT,CASSQDSNQPQHF
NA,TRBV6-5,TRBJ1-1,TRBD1,TGTGCCAGCAGGCAACAAAAAGGACAGGTTGAAGCTTTCTTT,CASRQQKGQVEAFF
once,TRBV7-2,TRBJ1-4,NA,TGTGCCAGCAGCTTTTCGAGGTCTAATGAAAAACTGTTTTTT,CASSFSRSNEKLFF
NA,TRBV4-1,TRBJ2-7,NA,TGCGCCAGCAGCCAAGATAGCCGAACCTCCTACGAGCAGTACTTC,CASSQDSRTSYEQYF